A single sample gave rise to the 5 T cell receptor beta chains below, sequenced in a study of cytomegalovirus exposure and HLA in healthy donors. Use of 60 Vbeta and 13 Jbeta primers characterized the PCR. The data were produced by immunoSEQ multiplex PCR, yet TCRdb's version contains in-frame clones alone and is incomplete. The table lists 60,000 to 65,000 clones, more than 70% of them singletons, with about 1.5% in the top ten. The sample taken for sequencing was PBMCs. These receptors were obtained from a man aged 18 to 30 in good health and CMV-seronegative.

The CDR3 is CASSLDRLAETQYF. The CDR3 nucleotides are TGTGCCAGCAGCTTGGACCGACTAGCGGAGACCCAGTACTTC. This chain connects TRBV11-2 to TRBJ2-5, with 8 bases that match TRBD2. Germline V gene lookup returns CDR1 SGHAT and CDR2 FQNNGV. The CDR3 covers 14 residues. V trimming: 3 bases; J trimming: 5 bases; junction bases outside the gene matches: 5.

The CDR3 nucleotides read TGTGCCAGCAGCTCGGGTGGGAACACTGAAGCTTTCTTT. Translation gives CASSSGGNTEAFF. This chain joins TRBV9 and TRBJ1-1; D ambiguous. The CDR3 has 13 residues. Germline CDR1 SGDLS, CDR2 YYNGEE. V was pared by 4 bases and J by 1 base, with 8 bases between.

The gene calls are TRBV18 and TRBJ2-5; D gene unclear. This CDR3 is 13 amino acids long. CDR1 is KGHSH, CDR2 LQKENI, per germline. Trimming took off 3 bases at V and 4 bases at J, with 9 bases between the two ends. CDR3 amino acids: CASSPFPGETQYF. The CDR3 DNA reads TGTGCCAGCTCACCTTTCCCCGGAGAGACCCAGTACTTC.

The chain has TRBV25-1 and TRBJ1-2, with 9 bases aligning to TRBD1. The CDR3 is 13 amino acids. Per germline, CDR1 MGHDK and CDR2 SYGVNS. The ends lost 7 bases at V and 4 bases at J; junction bases unmatched: 4. The CDR3 region is CASTGQGGYGYTF. The CDR3 bases are TGTGCCAGCACGGGACAGGGTGGCTATGGCTACACCTTC.

V gene TRBV19 combines with J gene TRBJ1-5; D perhaps matches TRBD1 (5 bases). The V end lost 4 bases, the J end lost 0 bases, and 13 bases lay between the germline ends. This CDR3 is 16 amino acids long. CDR1 LNHDA and CDR2 SQIVND come from the germline V gene (reference sequence). DNA for the CDR3: TGTGCCAGTAGTAGATGGGGCGATTCTAGCAATCAGCCCCAGCATTTT. Its protein is CASSRWGDSSNQPQHF.